Listed below are T cell receptor beta chains from one sample, sequenced in a study of blood T cell repertoires in COVID-19. Sequencing used immunoSEQ multiplex PCR; TCRdb keeps in-frame clones, though not all of them. The sample includes tens of thousands of clones, roughly 88% of them seen just once. The sequencing sample was made of peripheral blood. Source of these receptors: a man in his forties or fifties with COVID-19, enrolled during active disease. CDR3s include the opening cysteine and the closing phenylalanine or tryptophan. D genes are given only for firm matches. The listing skips clone size in some rows; elsewhere it reads once, few, many or a size class.

clone size,D gene,V gene,J gene,CDR3 DNA,CDR3 protein
-,-,TRBV3-1/TRBV3-2,TRBJ1-1,TGTGCCAGCAGCCAATTGTCCAGGAACACTGAAGCTTTCTTT,CASSQLSRNTEAFF
-,TRBD1,TRBV9,TRBJ1-3,TGTGCCAGCAGCGTAGGATTGGACAGGGACCGTGGAAACACCATATATTTT,CASSVGLDRDRGNTIYF
-,-,TRBV4-2,TRBJ2-5,TGTGCCAGCAGCCACAATCAGGGTGAAGAGACCCAGTACTTC,CASSHNQGEETQYF
-,-,TRBV28,TRBJ1-2,TGTGCCAGCAAAAAAGGGGGTGGTTATGGCTACACCTTC,CASKKGGGYGYTF
-,-,TRBV5-4,TRBJ1-1,TGTGCCAGCAGCTTGGCGCCGGGTCCCGCGAACACTGAAGCTTTCTTT,CASSLAPGPANTEAFF
-,TRBD1,TRBV7-9,TRBJ1-1,TGTGCCAGCAGCTTAGTCAGGGGGCTTGACACTGAAGCTTTCTTT,CASSLVRGLDTEAFF
-,-,TRBV19,TRBJ1-6,TGTGCCAGTAGTACCTACGGAGGGTCGAATTCACCCCTCCACTTT,CASSTYGGSNSPLHF
-,TRBD2,TRBV13,TRBJ2-4,TGTGCCAGCAGCTTGGGGACTAGGGGGAACATTCAGTACTTC,CASSLGTRGNIQYF
-,TRBD1,TRBV7-2,TRBJ1-1,TGTGCCAGCAGCTTAGGACAGGGGACCACTGAAGCTTTCTTT,CASSLGQGTTEAFF
-,-,TRBV11-1,TRBJ1-1,TGTGCCAGCAGCCCCAAAGACAGTTACACTGAAGCTTTCTTT,CASSPKDSYTEAFF
-,-,TRBV19,TRBJ1-2,TGTGCCAGTAGAAAAGGCGGTAGCTATGGCTACACCTTC,CASRKGGSYGYTF
-,-,TRBV21-1,TRBJ1-5,TGTGCCAGCAGCAAGGACACATATAGCAATCAGCCCCAGCATTTT,CASSKDTYSNQPQHF
-,-,TRBV6-6,TRBJ2-2,TGTGCCAGCAGCCCAACTAGAACCGGGGAGCTGTTTTTT,CASSPTRTGELFF
-,TRBD2,TRBV5-1,TRBJ2-7,TGCGCCAGCAGCTTGGCCCTCGAAACGAGCGGGGTCAAGTACTTC,CASSLALETSGVKYF
-,-,TRBV30,TRBJ1-1,TGTGCCTGGAGTCAGGAACTCAACACTGAAGCTTTCTTT,CAWSQELNTEAFF
-,-,TRBV7-9,TRBJ2-7,TGTGCCAGCAGCCTCCCTCCCGGCGAGCAGTACTTC,CASSLPPGEQYF
-,TRBD1,TRBV30,TRBJ1-1,TGTGCCTGGACAGGGGGCTTAGTCACTGAAGCTTTCTTT,CAWTGGLVTEAFF
-,TRBD2,TRBV6-2/TRBV6-3,TRBJ2-3,TGTGCCAGCAGTCTGGGACTAGCGTACGGCACAGATACGCAGTATTTT,CASSLGLAYGTDTQYF
-,-,TRBV6-2/TRBV6-3,TRBJ1-1,TGTGCCAGCAGTTACCAGGGTCGGGGGGGCGCTGAAGCTTTCTTT,CASSYQGRGGAEAFF
few,-,TRBV5-4,TRBJ2-3,TGTGCCAGCAGGTACGGACAGAACACAGATACGCAGTATTTT,CASRYGQNTDTQYF
once,-,TRBV15,TRBJ2-3,TGTGCCACCAGCGCCTGGACAACAGATACGCAGTATTTT,CATSAWTTDTQYF
-,TRBD1,TRBV19,TRBJ2-3,TGTGCCAGTAGTTCGACAGGGGGCTCGGTAGATACGCAGTATTTT,CASSSTGGSVDTQYF
-,TRBD2,TRBV18,TRBJ2-1,TGTGCCAGCTCACCACCGGGTCTAGCGGGAGGGCACAATGAGCAGTTCTTC,CASSPPGLAGGHNEQFF
-,-,TRBV2,TRBJ1-4,TGTGCCAGCAGTCGGGAGTCTAATGAAAAACTGTTTTTT,CASSRESNEKLFF
once,TRBD2,TRBV6-6,TRBJ2-1,TGTGCCAGCACCTTAGCGGGGATGGGCAATGAGCAGTTCTTC,CASTLAGMGNEQFF
-,-,TRBV7-9,TRBJ2-5,TGTGCCAGCAGCCGCCCCCGACAGTTCCAAGAGACCCAGTACTTC,CASSRPRQFQETQYF
-,-,TRBV5-4,TRBJ2-1,TGTGCCAGCAGCTTGGGTCGGGACTCCATCTACAATGAGCAGTTCTTC,CASSLGRDSIYNEQFF
-,TRBD1,TRBV7-9,TRBJ1-2,TGTGCCAGCAGCTTAACCCTGGACAGGGCCTCCACCTTC,CASSLTLDRASTF
-,-,TRBV29-1,TRBJ2-2,TGCAGCGCGGACATGTCGAACACCGGGGAGCTGTTTTTT,CSADMSNTGELFF
-,-,TRBV7-9,TRBJ2-2,TGTGCCCTGCAAGGGGGCACCGGGGAGCTGTTTTTT,CALQGGTGELFF
-,-,TRBV28,TRBJ1-1,TGTGCCAGCAGTCCATGGGGGGAATACACTGAAGCTTTCTTT,CASSPWGEYTEAFF
-,TRBD1,TRBV7-9,TRBJ2-7,TGTGCCAGCAGCTTAACCCGGACAGGGTACGACGAGCAGTACTTC,CASSLTRTGYDEQYF
-,-,TRBV19,TRBJ2-7,TGTGCCAGTAGTATTGGGCGGGGTCCCTACGAGCAGTACTTC,CASSIGRGPYEQYF
-,TRBD1,TRBV30,TRBJ1-6,TGTGCCTGGAGTGAAAAACACAGGGGAAGTTCACCCCTCCACTTT,CAWSEKHRGSSPLHF
-,TRBD1,TRBV3-1/TRBV3-2,TRBJ2-5,TGTGCCAGCAGCCGCATGGGACAGCCGCAAGAGACCCAGTACTTC,CASSRMGQPQETQYF
few,TRBD1,TRBV29-1,TRBJ2-7,TGCAGCGTTGAAGCCCCGGGACAGGGGGACGTCAACGAGCAGTACTTC,CSVEAPGQGDVNEQYF
-,TRBD1,TRBV3-1/TRBV3-2,TRBJ1-6,TGTGCCAGCAGTCGGACAGGGAGAGATTCACCCCTCCACTTT,CASSRTGRDSPLHF
-,-,TRBV27,TRBJ2-3,TGTGCCAGCAGTTCCCAGGGGCCCCGGGTCCCAAATACGCAGTATTTT,CASSSQGPRVPNTQYF
-,TRBD1,TRBV19,TRBJ1-1,TGTGCCAGTACCTCAGGGGGGCAAAGACGGGGCACTGAAGCTTTCTTT,CASTSGGQRRGTEAFF
once,-,TRBV7-8,TRBJ1-2,TGTGCCAGCAGTGGGCAGGGAAATTATGGCTACACCTTC,CASSGQGNYGYTF